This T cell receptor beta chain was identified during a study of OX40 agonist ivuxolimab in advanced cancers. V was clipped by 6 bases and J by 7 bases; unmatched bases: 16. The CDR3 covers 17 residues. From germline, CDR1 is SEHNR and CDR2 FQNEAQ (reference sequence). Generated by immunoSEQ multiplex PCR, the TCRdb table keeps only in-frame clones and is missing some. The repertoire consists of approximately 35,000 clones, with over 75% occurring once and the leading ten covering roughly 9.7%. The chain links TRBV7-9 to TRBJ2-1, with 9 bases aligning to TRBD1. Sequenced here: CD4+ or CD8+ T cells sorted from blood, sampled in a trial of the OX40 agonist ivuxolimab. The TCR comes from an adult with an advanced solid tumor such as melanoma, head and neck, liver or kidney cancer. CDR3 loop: CASSTGIGTGGWNEQFF. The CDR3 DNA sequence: TGTGCCAGCAGTACCGGGATAGGAACAGGGGGCTGGAATGAGCAGTTCTTC. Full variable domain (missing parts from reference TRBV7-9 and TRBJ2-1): DTGVSQNPRHKITKRGQNVTFRCDPISEHNRLYWYRQTLGQGPEFLTYFQNEAQLEKSRLLSDRFSAERPKGSFSTLEIQRTEQGDSAMYLCASSTGIGTGGWNEQFFGPGTRLTVL.